The T cell receptor (beta chain) described here comes from a study of blood T cell repertoires in COVID-19. As for the study in general: From the United States, Italy and Spain came samples of acute and convalescent COVID-19. PBMCs, B-cell-depleted T cells, or T cells were the source of the cDNA or gDNA that made up the material.

With V trimmed by 4 bases and J by 4 bases, 6 bases remained unmatched. CDR1 and CDR2 (germline): SEHNR, FQNEAQ (reference sequence). The CDR3 extends over 16 amino acids. Authors' processing steps: Reference gene primer amplification yielded estimated nucleated cell counts. Some clones are missing from TCRdb's copy, which holds only in-frame ones; the method was immunoSEQ multiplex PCR. V, J and clone size derive from that table, while D and trimming were established from the DNA sequence. The profile shows 250,000 to 350,000 clones, about 90% of them singletons. This chain uses TRBV7-9 with TRBJ2-2; TRBD1 aligns across 10 bases. The receptor's source is a woman under 30 with acute COVID-19. The material sequenced was PBMCs or T cells enriched from blood (not recorded which). The CDR3 here is CASSSPTGGSTGELFF. DNA for the CDR3: TGTGCCAGCAGCTCCCCGACAGGGGGCAGCACCGGGGAGCTGTTTTTT.